The source of this TCR beta chain is a study of shared clonotypes between healthy human individuals (dated by TCRdb to 2020 to 2021). General notes on the study: The cohort comprised a couple of women and three men aged 18 to 49 years. To increase sequencing depth and limit assay-specific biases, TCR repertoire library preparation and sequencing were carried out by different laboratories using diverse techniques. Per donor, leukapheresis produced somewhere between about 0.94 and 9.5 billion PBMCs. Blood TCR repertoires of 5 or 6 healthy adults were deeply sequenced to estimate repertoire size and the extent of clonotype sharing between individuals.

Findings and caveats that apply to the study as a whole: Because the study included a small number of donors, the genetic and exposure-history diversity represented was limited. Pairwise subsampling indicated that sequencing depth was expected to affect the degree of clonotype sharing among donors. Sampling was restricted to blood, and TCR repertoires in tissue are likely to differ from TCR repertoires in blood.

Healthy HIV-negative adults with no recently reported acute infections or vaccinations were included as donors. Only Caucasian adults living in Nashville, Tennessee, USA were represented among the donors. For unsorted samples, 100 million or so PBMCs were counted, and genomic DNA was extracted using the QIAamp DNA Blood Mini kit. Blood was collected by leukapheresis, and PBMCs were isolated by Ficoll-Histopaque density gradient centrifugation and then cryopreserved in liquid nitrogen vapor phase. Using the deep immunoSEQ assay, multiplex PCR amplified TCR CDR3 regions from genomic DNA. Genomic DNA extracted from each cell subset was distributed evenly over all wells of several immunoSEQ 96-well plates, and each plate served as one replicate. For unsorted PBMC, each replicate PCR was loaded with approximately 300 ng genomic DNA, equivalent to about 30,000 T cell genomes. Unsorted PBMC genomic DNA was sequenced across ten immunoSEQ deep assay plates. Purified libraries were quantified with a Qubit 3.0 fluorometer, sized on a Bioanalyzer 2100, and re-quantified with the KAPA Library Quantification kit. A separate single-read 150-cycle Illumina NextSeq 550 flow cell was used to sequence each immunoSEQ 96-well plate. The published analysis was carried out like this. Because only junctional sequences without quality scores were contained in the immunoSEQ output, filtering matching that applied to full-length reads could not be performed. To assign V/J genes and CDR3, sequences were annotated against IMGT germline references using PyIR, a Python wrapper for IgBLAST v1.9. Any read was removed if the V/J assignment was weak (E-value above 1e-6), the CDR3 was missing, or the read contained stop codons, out-of-frame junctions, or ambiguous translated residues. V3J clonotypes were defined as sequences sharing an identical inferred V gene, J gene, and CDR3 amino acid sequence. The percentage overlap between two repertoires was calculated by dividing the number of shared unique clonotypes by the size of the smaller repertoire. RTK rarefaction, the Chao1 estimator, and Recon v2.1 estimates of unobserved clonotypes were used to assess repertoire richness. TCRdb carries this immuneACCESS record with in-frame sequences only. Its versions omit some clonotypes, under half of them owing to an unresolved V gene in the studies checked, with the rest unexplained. Clone size and the V and J calls come from that table; the DNA yielded D and trimming. The sample profile shows about 460,000 clones; more than 70% of them were found once. The leading ten clones occupy 9.5% to 15% of the sample.

Of note for this clone: No antigen is known for it. No per-base quality is available; no much larger clone lies one base away.

The sample was PBMCs. The clonotype comes from a woman between 35 and 50 years old in good health. Some clones in this sample may be carry-over from other donors' samples.

DNA sequence: TGTGCCTGGACCCCCAACAGGGTCAGTGGGACAACCGGGGAGCTGTTTTTT. It codes for CAWTPNRVSGTTGELFF. The sequence is built from TRBV30 and TRBJ2-2; the D gene is possibly TRBD1, with 6 bases matching. Taken from the germline V gene (reference sequence), the CDR1 and CDR2 loops are GTSNPN and SVGIG. The junction shows trimming of 4 bases on V and 5 bases on J, plus 23 bases between the germline ends. The CDR3 covers 17 residues, taking in both the cysteine and the phenylalanine. Kept here is only the CDR3 DNA, which spans 51 bases and is read in frame from base 1.